The 14 T cell receptor beta chains reported below all come from one sample, sequenced in a study of cytomegalovirus exposure and HLA in healthy donors. A multiplex PCR was run with 60 Vbeta primers and 13 Jbeta primers. Here immunoSEQ multiplex PCR was the method, and the copy in TCRdb shows in-frame clones only, minus some. This sample has 90,000 to 100,000 clones, with 55% to 75% found just once. What was sequenced was PBMCs. The receptors shown here come from a man aged 45-65 years in good health and CMV-seronegative.

The V call is TRBV10-2, the J call TRBJ2-7; weak D call: TRBD2 (7 bases). This CDR3 spans 13 amino acids. The germline V and J ends were trimmed by 7 bases and 2 bases, with 12 bases remaining between them. CDR1 WSHSY and CDR2 SAAADI come from the germline V gene. Here the CDR3 reads CASTGGTTYEQYF. The CDR3 nucleotides read TGCGCCAGCACCGGGGGGACAACCTACGAGCAGTACTTC.

V usage is TRBV18 and J usage is TRBJ2-3, with 8 bases lining up with TRBD2. Per the germline V gene, CDR1 is KGHSH and CDR2 is LQKENI. The V and J ends lost 0 bases and 1 base, in that order; junction bases with no gene match: 0. This CDR3 has 15 residues. CDR3 DNA: TGTGCCAGCTCACCACCGGGACTAGGCACAGATACGCAGTATTTT. It translates to CASSPPGLGTDTQYF.

The V and J genes are TRBV16 and TRBJ1-4; D unclear. Germline V CDR1 and CDR2: KGHSY, FQNENV. Trimming pared 0 bases from V and 12 bases from J, leaving 20 bases between. The CDR3 extends over 16 amino acids. The CDR3: CASSQSAAEGRKELFF. The CDR3 region has the DNA TGTGCCAGCAGCCAATCGGCCGCAGAAGGGAGGAAGGAACTGTTTTTT. The complete variable domain, with remaining parts taken from reference TRBV16 and TRBJ1-4, reads GEEVAQTPKHLVRGEGQKAKLYCAPIKGHSYVFWYQQVLKNEFKFLISFQNENVFDETGMPKERFSAKCLPNSPCSLEIQATKLEDSAVYFCASSQSAAEGRKELFFGSGTQLSVL.

Only a few counts were recorded for this clone. The chain joins TRBV2 to TRBJ2-3; 7 bases fit TRBD2. V shed 3 bases and J 0 bases; nucleotides not matched to a gene: 3. Germline V gene sequence: CDR1 SNHLY, CDR2 FYNNEI. CDR3 length: 15 residues. The CDR3 sequence: CASSDDGGSTDTQYF. The CDR3 nucleotides are TGTGCCAGCAGTGATGACGGGGGGAGCACAGATACGCAGTATTTT.

This clone was counted between two and nine times. The rearrangement joins TRBV19 to TRBJ1-2, with TRBD1 matching 8 bases. The CDR3 contains 15 residues. The germline CDR1 and CDR2 sequences are LNHDA and SQIVND (reference sequence). With V trimmed by 3 bases and J by 12 bases, 15 bases remained unmatched. In DNA form, the CDR3 reads TGTGCCAGTAGTATTGCGACAGGGGTATCCGGGAGCGACACCTTC. Protein sequence: CASSIATGVSGSDTF.

The genes are TRBV7-2 and TRBJ2-2; TRBD2 matches at 8 bases. The V gene's germline CDR1 is SGHTA and CDR2 FQGNSA. The CDR3 consists of 15 residues. V lost 6 bases and J lost 6; bases outside the gene matches: 9. This CDR3 is CASREREMYSGELFF. As DNA, the CDR3 is TGTGCCAGCAGAGAGCGGGAGATGTACTCCGGGGAGCTGTTTTTT.

The chain uses TRBV6-5 and TRBJ2-1; 12 bases are shared with TRBD2. The CDR3 is made up of 14 amino acids. V lost 6 bases and J lost 7; bases outside the gene matches: 4. Germline V gene sequence: CDR1 MNHEY, CDR2 SVGAGI. CDR3 nucleotides: TGTGCCAGCAGACTAGCGGGGGGTACGAATGAGCAGTTCTTC. It encodes CASRLAGGTNEQFF.

V usage is TRBV2 and J usage is TRBJ2-7, with 8 bases that match TRBD2. Looked up from germline, CDR1 is SNHLY and CDR2 is FYNNEI. V was pared by 4 bases and J by 1 base, with 15 bases of the junction left unmatched. The length of the CDR3 is 18 residues. The CDR3 region has the DNA TGTGCCAGCAGTGCGTCCCGATGGACTAGCCTGGCGTCCTACGAGCAGTACTTC. Its protein product is CASSASRWTSLASYEQYF. Looking up the rest from reference TRBV2 and TRBJ2-7 gives the full variable domain: EPEVTQTPSHQVTQMGQEVILRCVPISNHLYFYWYRQILGQKVEFLVSFYNNEISEKSEIFDDQFSVERPDGSNFTLKIRSTKLEDSAMYFCASSASRWTSLASYEQYFGPGTRLTVT.

The chain employs TRBV5-1 and TRBJ2-2; possible D gene TRBD2, 6 bases. This CDR3 is 16 amino acids long. Trimming took off 0 bases at V and 3 bases at J, with 12 bases between the two ends. Per germline, CDR1 SGHRS and CDR2 YFSETQ. CDR3 protein: CASSLAGGGDTGELFF. The DNA of the CDR3 is TGCGCCAGCAGCTTGGCCGGGGGAGGAGACACCGGGGAGCTGTTTTTT.

J is TRBJ2-2 and V is TRBV7-9; a possible D gene is TRBD1 (6 bases). The CDR3 runs 14 residues. The V end was cut by 5 bases, the J end by 1 base, with 8 bases between. The germline V gene has CDR1 SEHNR and CDR2 FQNEAQ (reference sequence). The DNA for the CDR3 is TGTGCCAGCAGCCAGGGACAGAACACCGGGGAGCTGTTTTTT. Its translation is CASSQGQNTGELFF.

This clone was found a few times. The chain recombines TRBV5-1 with TRBJ1-3, with TRBD1 identical over 12 bases. Germline V lookup: CDR1 SGHRS, CDR2 YFSETQ. V was pared by 3 bases and J by 11 bases, with 6 bases of the junction left unmatched. The CDR3 has 14 amino acids. The CDR3 protein is CASSYGTGGRPIYF. DNA for the CDR3: TGCGCCAGCAGCTACGGGACAGGGGGCCGGCCCATATATTTT.

The chain carries TRBV4-1 and TRBJ2-1; the D gene is possibly TRBD2 (5 bases). This CDR3 is built from 13 residues. The germline gives CDR1 MGHRA, CDR2 YSYEKL. Trimming pared 3 bases from V and 9 bases from J, leaving 12 bases between. CDR3 protein: CASSQVDRGEQFF. Written as DNA, the CDR3 is TGCGCCAGCAGCCAGGTAGATCGGGGTGAGCAGTTCTTC.

The CDR3 reads CASSEGQGYTEAFF. The CDR3, as DNA: TGTGCCAGCTCCGAGGGACAGGGATACACTGAAGCTTTCTTT. The rearrangement uses TRBV11-2 and TRBJ1-1; 9 nucleotides align to TRBD1. The CDR3 has 14 amino acids. Germline lookup yields CDR1 SGHAT and CDR2 FQNNGV. Trimming removed 8 bases from V and 3 bases from J; junction bases left unmatched: 7.

The chain combines TRBV28 with TRBJ1-2; D remains ambiguous. Germline lookup yields CDR1 MDHEN and CDR2 SYDVKM. The CDR3 sequence is 13 residues long. V lost 10 bases, J lost 0 bases, and 12 bases lay in between. CDR3 in DNA: TGTGCCACCGAGAATCTAGCTAACTATGGCTACACCTTC. Translation: CATENLANYGYTF.